Below, 31 T cell receptor beta chains from the same sample are listed, as sequenced in a study of human T cells and chemical hapten exposure. The sample's time point: pre-sensitization, week 0. Described treatment: therapeutic diphenylcyclopropenone sensitization with weekly scalp DPC. Each CDR3 protein gets one entry after TCRdb re-called the RACE reads with MiXCR. The sample lists under 200,000 distinct CDR3 sequences; roughly 30% were seen once. The sequenced sample was whole blood, obtained in connection with sensitization to the hapten diphenylcyclopropenone (DPC). All receptors derive from a woman younger than 45 with alopecia areata. Some clones in this sample may be carry-over from other donors' samples.

V and J are TRBV10-3 and TRBJ2-5, with 9 bases identical to TRBD1. V shed 6 bases, J shed 3 bases, and the junction held 2 bases outside the gene matches. This CDR3 has 13 amino acids. Germline CDR1 ENHRY, CDR2 SYGVKD. CDR3 in amino acids: CAISRDREETQYF. CDR3 nucleotides: TGTGCCATCAGCCGGGACAGGGAAGAGACCCAGTACTTC.

The chain's CDR3 is CASSPSGSGYTF. The CDR3 coding sequence is TGTGCCAGCAGCCCATCCGGATCTGGCTACACCTTC. The rearrangement uses TRBV7-9 and TRBJ1-2; D remains ambiguous. The V end lost 5 bases, the J end lost 7 bases, and 11 bases lay between the germline ends. Germline lookup yields CDR1 SEHNR and CDR2 FQNEAQ (reference sequence). The CDR3 sequence is 12 residues long.

The chain is built from TRBV29-1 and TRBJ1-5, with a possible D match to TRBD1 (5 bases). CDR1 SQVTM and CDR2 ANQGSEA come from the germline V gene. Trimming shortened V by 5 bases and J by 2 bases, and 16 bases separated the two germline ends. The CDR3 runs 15 residues. The CDR3 DNA sequence: TGCAGCGTTATATTACCGGGACTCCGCAATCAGCCCCAGCATTTT. Protein product: CSVILPGLRNQPQHF.

This clonotype showed up just a few times. This chain uses TRBV29-1 with TRBJ1-1, with 10 nucleotides matching TRBD1. CDR3 size: 12 residues. Unmatched junction bases numbered 7, after V lost 8 bases and J lost 7 bases. Germline values: CDR1 SQVTM, CDR2 ANQGSEA. CDR3 DNA sequence: TGCAGCACCCGACAGGGGGCGGTTGAAGCTTTCTTT. Amino acids: CSTRQGAVEAFF.

The sample holds a few counts of this clonotype. This sequence joins TRBV4-2 and TRBJ2-3; maybe TRBD1 (6 bases). Trimming pared 1 base from V and 0 bases from J, leaving 11 bases between. The CDR3 contains 16 residues. Germline values: CDR1 LGHNA, CDR2 YNFKEQ. The CDR3 protein is CASSQGVGQSTDTQYF. CDR3 bases: TGTGCCAGCAGCCAAGGAGTAGGACAGAGCACAGATACGCAGTATTTT.

The chain couples TRBV28 to TRBJ1-1; the D is unclear. With 5 bases removed from V and 8 bases from J, the gap between germline ends came to 15 bases. This CDR3 is 13 amino acids long. Germline V gives CDR1 MDHEN, CDR2 SYDVKM. The CDR3 sequence is CASSPPAKIEAFF. The CDR3 nucleotides are TGTGCCAGCAGTCCCCCCGCTAAGATCGAAGCTTTCTTT.

This clonotype was seen a handful of times. The chain uses TRBV7-2 and TRBJ1-1, with D maybe TRBD1 (6 bases). The length of the CDR3 is 12 residues. V dropped 3 bases and J dropped 6 bases, with 8 bases sitting between them. From germline, CDR1 is SGHTA and CDR2 FQGNSA. Here the CDR3 reads CASSLAGAEAFF. In nucleotides, the CDR3 is TGTGCCAGCAGCTTGGCAGGGGCTGAAGCTTTCTTT.

The chain has TRBV29-1 and TRBJ1-2, with D possibly being TRBD1 (6 bases). Trimming removed 3 bases at V and 7 bases at J, with 12 bases between. The length of the CDR3 is 12 residues. In germline, CDR1 is SQVTM, CDR2 ANQGSEA. CDR3 nucleotides: TGCAGCGTTGATAGCAGGGGTGGTGGCTACACCTTC. Amino acid sequence: CSVDSRGGGYTF.

CDR3 amino acids: CSVEDLGRQTQYF. The CDR3 DNA reads TGCAGCGTTGAAGATTTAGGCCGACAGACCCAGTACTTC. The V and J genes are TRBV29-1 and TRBJ2-5; no definite D call. The CDR3 contains 13 residues. Germline V lookup: CDR1 SQVTM, CDR2 ANQGSEA. Trimming shortened V by 0 bases and J by 6 bases, and 11 bases separated the two germline ends. Supplemented by reference TRBV29-1 and TRBJ2-5, the full variable domain reads SAVISQKPSRDICQRGTSLTIQCQVDSQVTMMFWYRQQPGQSLTLIATANQGSEATYESGFVIDKFPISRPNLTFSTLTVSNMSPEDSSIYLCSVEDLGRQTQYFGPGTRLLVL.

The chain has TRBV4-3 and TRBJ1-2, with unresolved D. Trimming shortened V by 0 bases and J by 7 bases, and 15 bases separated the two germline ends. The CDR3 totals 15 residues. In germline, CDR1 is LGHNA, CDR2 YSLEER. The CDR3 is CASSQDRGRALGYTF. The CDR3 region has the DNA TGCGCCAGCAGCCAAGATCGAGGCAGAGCTCTTGGCTACACCTTC.

This clonotype was counted between two and nine times. The chain combines TRBV28 with TRBJ1-5; 9 nucleotides align to TRBD1. V was clipped by 7 bases and J by 2 bases; unmatched bases: 0. This CDR3 is 13 amino acids long. Germline V gene lookup returns CDR1 MDHEN and CDR2 SYDVKM. The CDR3: CASNRGRNQPQHF. CDR3 sequence (DNA): TGTGCCAGCAACAGGGGGCGCAATCAGCCCCAGCATTTT.

This clonotype was picked up a small number of times. This sequence joins TRBV7-2 and TRBJ1-1; D is unresolved. The germline V and J ends were trimmed by 4 bases and 0 bases, with 6 bases remaining between them. This CDR3 comprises 13 residues. The germline gives CDR1 SGHTA, CDR2 FQGNSA. DNA for the CDR3: TGTGCCAGCAGCTCAGGAATGAACACTGAAGCTTTCTTT. Translation gives CASSSGMNTEAFF.

This clonotype appeared a few times. The chain recombines TRBV7-8 with TRBJ2-6; tentatively, D is TRBD2 (6 bases). CDR1 is SGHVS and CDR2 is FQNEAQ in the germline V gene. Trimming shortened V by 2 bases and J by 2 bases, and 13 bases separated the two germline ends. This CDR3 spans 17 amino acids. CDR3 sequence reads: CASSLSIGGTGANVLTF. The CDR3 nucleotides read TGTGCCAGCAGCTTATCCATCGGGGGAACTGGGGCCAACGTCCTGACTTTC.

This clonotype was seen more than once but under ten times. The chain joins TRBV28 to TRBJ1-6, with D maybe TRBD1 (5 bases). The CDR3 length is 14 residues. Looked up from germline, CDR1 is MDHEN and CDR2 is SYDVKM. Trimming cost V 8 bases and J 9 bases, with 17 bases left between them. CDR3 DNA: TGTGCCAGCGGGACTAGGGAGCGGAGTTCACCCCTCCACTTT. Translating it yields CASGTRERSSPLHF.

The V gene is TRBV2, the J gene TRBJ2-2; D unresolved. V was shortened by 5 bases and J by 5 bases, with 9 bases between the two germline ends. The CDR3 runs to 13 residues. Germline assignment: CDR1 SNHLY and CDR2 FYNNEI. CDR3 in amino acids: CASSKDITGELFF. CDR3 coding DNA: TGTGCCAGCAGTAAAGACATTACCGGGGAGCTGTTTTTT.

There are a few counts of this clonotype. It is likely a read error, because the conserved phenylalanine at the end of the CDR3 is missing. V and J are TRBV9 and TRBJ1-1; D ambiguous. Germline V gives CDR1 SGDLS, CDR2 YYNGEE. CDR3 length: 14 residues. V was cut by 4 bases and J by 4 bases, with 14 bases left in between. CDR3 coding DNA: TGTGCCAGCAGCCCCGCAGGCTCGGTCACTGAAGCTTTCTTA. Translation gives CASSPAGSVTEAFL.

In its sample, this clonotype was seen a few times. The gene calls are TRBV2 and TRBJ1-6; no firm D call. Germline assignment: CDR1 SNHLY and CDR2 FYNNEI. Trimming stripped 6 bases from V and 5 bases from J, with 14 bases between. The CDR3 covers 15 residues. The CDR3 region is CASRRGRQDNSPLHF. The CDR3 DNA is TGTGCCAGCAGGAGAGGAAGGCAAGATAATTCACCCCTCCACTTT.

The V gene is TRBV7-9, the J gene TRBJ1-1, with 9 nucleotides matching TRBD1. The J segment lost 0 bases and the V segment lost 4 bases, leaving 6 bases of the junction unmatched. The CDR3 consists of 16 residues. CDR1 SEHNR and CDR2 FQNEAQ come from the germline V gene (reference sequence). The CDR3 nucleotides are TGTGCCAGCAGCTCGGGGGGACAGGGCATGAACACTGAAGCTTTCTTT. The encoded protein is CASSSGGQGMNTEAFF.

This clonotype was counted only a few times. The chain carries TRBV18 and TRBJ2-3; 7 bases align to TRBD2. From germline, CDR1 is KGHSH and CDR2 LQKENI. The CDR3 contains 16 residues. With 1 base clipped from V and 0 bases from J, the junction kept 4 bases outside the gene matches. CDR3 DNA: TGTGCCAGCTCACCACGGGATAGCGGGAGCACAGATACGCAGTATTTT. This codes for CASSPRDSGSTDTQYF.

The chain carries TRBV19 and TRBJ1-6; D might be TRBD1 (5 bases). Trimming left V 5 bases short and J 8 bases short, with 13 bases between. CDR3 length: 14 amino acids. Germline loops: CDR1 LNHDA, CDR2 SQIVND (reference sequence). The chain's CDR3 is CASSSGTVYSPLHF. CDR3 DNA sequence: TGTGCCAGTAGTTCCGGGACCGTATATTCACCCCTCCACTTT.

The chain links TRBV7-2 to TRBJ1-3; D is ambiguous. The CDR3 consists of 14 residues. V was pared by 7 bases and J by 4 bases, with 14 bases between. Looked up from germline, CDR1 is SGHTA and CDR2 is FQGNSA. The CDR3 region is CASNPAALGNTIYF. The CDR3 DNA sequence: TGTGCCAGCAACCCTGCGGCGCTCGGAAACACCATATATTTT. Filled out from reference TRBV7-2 and TRBJ1-3, the complete variable domain reads GAGVSQSPSNKVTEKGKDVELRCDPISGHTALYWYRQSLGQGLEFLIYFQGNSAPDKSGLPSDRFSAERTGGSVSTLTIQRTQQEDSAVYLCASNPAALGNTIYFGEGSWLTVV.

This clonotype was picked up a small number of times. The rearrangement uses TRBV20-1 and TRBJ2-2; possible D gene TRBD2, 5 bases. The CDR3 is 14 amino acids. Germline V gene sequence: CDR1 DFQATT, CDR2 SNEGSKA (reference sequence). Trimming left V 0 bases short and J 7 bases short, with 12 bases between. The CDR3 spells CSARDPVRGGELFF. As DNA, the CDR3 is TGCAGTGCTAGAGATCCAGTTCGGGGCGGGGAGCTGTTTTTT.

The rearrangement links TRBV24-1 to TRBJ1-2; D call uncertain. This CDR3 contains 13 residues. V lost 1 base, J lost 8 bases, and 10 bases lay in between. Germline V lookup: CDR1 KGHDR, CDR2 SFDVKD. CDR3 DNA sequence: TGTGCCACCAGTGATTTATCCGGGAGCGGCTACACCTTC. It is translated as CATSDLSGSGYTF.

In this sample, this clonotype turned up a few times. The chain joins TRBV29-1 to TRBJ1-1; 8 bases align to TRBD1. The junction had 6 bases not matched to a gene; V was cut back by 2 bases and J by 7 bases. CDR3 length: 13 amino acids. Germline V gene sequence: CDR1 SQVTM, CDR2 ANQGSEA. CDR3 protein: CSVESRGTGEAFF. The CDR3 coding sequence is TGCAGCGTTGAATCCCGCGGGACAGGTGAAGCTTTCTTT.

The chain joins TRBV6-5 to TRBJ1-1; possibly TRBD1 for D (5 bases). CDR3 length: 14 amino acids. Germline assignment: CDR1 MNHEY and CDR2 SVGAGI. Trimming took 10 bases from V and 5 from J, leaving 20 bases between them. The CDR3 sequence is CATSLTVRWTEAFF. In nucleotides, the CDR3 is TGTGCCACCTCTTTGACAGTCAGGTGGACTGAAGCTTTCTTT.

This clonotype has at least ten counts. Written as DNA, the CDR3 is TGTGCCAGCAGCTTAGGCCGCGGCTACGAGCAGTACTTC. Translation: CASSLGRGYEQYF. The chain uses TRBV13 and TRBJ2-7; unclear D gene. Germline values: CDR1 PRHDT, CDR2 FYEKMQ (reference sequence). The CDR3 covers 13 residues. The ends were cut back, 0 bases at V and 3 bases at J, with 6 bases in the middle.

This clonotype was observed at least ten times. The chain joins TRBV29-1 to TRBJ2-1; D perhaps matches TRBD2 (5 bases). Germline V gene sequence: CDR1 SQVTM, CDR2 ANQGSEA. The CDR3 runs to 15 residues. Trimming stripped 3 bases from V and 0 bases from J, with 12 bases between. CDR3 nucleotide sequence: TGCAGCGTTGATGCGGGCCAGAGCTCCTACAATGAGCAGTTCTTC. This translates into CSVDAGQSSYNEQFF.

This clonotype was observed a few times. The rearrangement links TRBV28 to TRBJ2-7, with D unclear. Germline loops: CDR1 MDHEN, CDR2 SYDVKM. With 1 base removed from V and 3 bases from J, the gap between germline ends came to 4 bases. The CDR3 spans 12 residues. CDR3 residues: CASSLSYYEQYF. In DNA form, the CDR3 reads TGTGCCAGCAGTTTATCCTACTACGAGCAGTACTTC.

This clonotype was found a few times. This chain joins TRBV11-2 and TRBJ2-3, with D perhaps given as TRBD1 or TRBD2 (6 bases each). The CDR3 consists of 14 residues. The V and J ends lost 6 bases and 5 bases respectively, with 15 bases between them. Germline CDR1 reads SGHAT; CDR2 reads FQNNGV. The CDR3 DNA is TGTGCCAGCAGGCCGGGGGCCCCGGGAGATACGCAGTATTTT. Translating it yields CASRPGAPGDTQYF.

This clonotype occurred a few times. The chain has TRBV5-1 and TRBJ2-7, with 10 bases fitting TRBD1. Losses at the gene ends were 2 bases for V and 2 bases for J; bases not matched to a gene: 7. CDR1 and CDR2 from the germline V gene are SGHRS and YFSETQ. The CDR3 runs 16 residues. The CDR3 region is CASSLQSGTGAYEQYF. CDR3 DNA: TGCGCCAGCAGCTTACAATCCGGGACAGGGGCCTACGAGCAGTACTTC.

This clonotype occurred a few times. The chain recombines TRBV20-1 with TRBJ1-2; weak D call: TRBD1 (5 bases). The V gene's germline CDR1 is DFQATT and CDR2 SNEGSKA (reference sequence). The CDR3 is made up of 14 amino acids. Deletions cut 5 bases from V and 0 bases from J, with 13 bases between. The CDR3 bases are TGCAGTGCTCCGACCGGGGCGTCTAACTATGGCTACACCTTC. Translation gives CSAPTGASNYGYTF.